The text below deals with one T cell receptor beta chain. This clonotype appeared many times. Its antigen specificity is not known. No base quality information exists; no much larger clone differs at one position. The junction carries 11 bases between V and J, which are trimmed by 4 bases and 6 bases respectively. CDR1 and CDR2 were assigned from the germline V gene (reference sequence) as LGHDT and YNNKEL. There are 13 amino acids in the CDR3, from cysteine to phenylalanine inclusive. The kept DNA is CDR3 alone, 39 bases in frame from the first base. The data originate from a study of T-cell reconstitution after alpha-beta-depleted transplantation in children (dated by TCRdb to about 2016). Study-wide context: The study quantitatively tracked T-cell immune reconstitution after TCRalphabeta/CD19-depleted allogeneic hematopoietic cell transplantation in children using TCR repertoire profiling.

Library preparation used PCR. The sequencer was an Illumina HiSeq 2500. TCR library preparation used molecular barcoding, with unique molecular identifiers applied to normalize quantification of the TCRbeta repertoire. TCRdb handled the public reads itself, with Q25 trimming in fastp and clone calling in MiXCR, and kept productive beta chains. Entries are consolidated by CDR3 protein sequence, retaining the most common genes and DNA. For this sample there are about 400,000 distinct CDR3 sequences; 10% to 15% appear just once. Of the sample, 4% to 5.5% falls within the top ten clones. The source of this sequence is a human donor who donated a stem cell graft to a child with Fanconi anemia. Sequencing used PBMCs, obtained from the stem cell graft. The chain links TRBV3-1 with TRBJ2-3; perhaps TRBD2 is the D gene, with 5 bases matching. The CDR3 sequence is CASSPLSGDTQYF. The DNA reads as follows: TGTGCCAGCAGCCCCCTCTCGGGGGATACGCAGTATTTT.